This passage covers 29 T cell receptor beta chains from one sample sequenced in a study of cytomegalovirus exposure and HLA in healthy donors. This table comes from immunoSEQ multiplex PCR, and its TCRdb copy is limited to in-frame clones, with some not included. The sample contains about 270,000 clones, roughly 85% of which appear only once. Sequencing used PBMCs. The receptor source for this set is a woman aged 18-29 years in good health and CMV-seronegative.

This CDR3 reads CASRTSGGTDTQYF. The DNA for the CDR3 is TGTGCCAGCAGGACTAGCGGGGGCACAGATACGCAGTATTTT. This chain links TRBV7-2 with TRBJ2-3, with 11 bases fitting TRBD2. Trimming took 6 bases from V and 1 from J; bases not matched to a gene: 0. The CDR3 sequence is 14 residues long. CDR1 is SGHTA and CDR2 is FQGNSA in the germline V gene.

With respect to this clone: Other DNA sequences in the sample encode the same CDR3. The chain couples TRBV29-1 to TRBJ1-1; TRBD1 matches at 7 bases. The CDR3 covers 13 residues. V shed 4 bases, J shed 1 base, and the junction held 3 bases outside the gene matches. Germline CDR1 and CDR2: SQVTM and ANQGSEA. The CDR3: CSVVGQRNTEAFF. CDR3 nucleotide sequence: TGCAGCGTTGTGGGACAGCGGAACACTGAAGCTTTCTTT.

The chain is built from TRBV5-1 and TRBJ2-2; TRBD1 aligns across 8 bases. The germline CDR1 and CDR2 sequences are SGHRS and YFSETQ. There are 15 residues in the CDR3. The V and J ends lost 4 bases and 1 base, in that order; junction bases with no gene match: 3. The CDR3 region is CASSAGQGNTGELFF. The CDR3 nucleotides read TGCGCCAGCAGCGCCGGACAGGGGAACACCGGGGAGCTGTTTTTT.

The chain couples TRBV5-1 to TRBJ2-3, with TRBD2 identical over 9 bases. The length of the CDR3 is 18 residues. Germline CDR1 SGHRS, CDR2 YFSETQ. Trimming at V came to 0 bases and at J to 4 bases, leaving 12 bases not matched to a gene. The CDR3 nucleotides read TGCGCCAGCAGCTTGGCCGCGGGAGGGCCTGTTGTTGCAGATACGCAGTATTTT. Translating it yields CASSLAAGGPVVADTQYF.

The V and J genes are TRBV19 and TRBJ2-7; 7 positions match TRBD2. The CDR3 covers 13 residues. Germline loops: CDR1 LNHDA, CDR2 SQIVND (reference sequence). Unmatched junction bases numbered 5, after V lost 6 bases and J lost 3 bases. The CDR3 region is CASRMGGGYEQYF. The CDR3 DNA sequence: TGTGCCAGTAGGATGGGCGGGGGCTACGAGCAGTACTTC.

This chain joins TRBV14 and TRBJ1-1; no definite D call. Germline V gene sequence: CDR1 SGHDN, CDR2 FVKESK. V was clipped by 4 bases and J by 1 base, with 10 bases between them. The CDR3 consists of 14 residues. The CDR3 loop is CASSLPRANTEAFF. CDR3 sequence (DNA): TGTGCCAGCAGCCTTCCGCGGGCGAACACTGAAGCTTTCTTT.

The gene calls are TRBV11-2 and TRBJ2-7, with 9 bases lining up with TRBD1. The CDR3 sequence is 13 residues long. Trimming at V came to 1 base and at J to 12 bases, leaving 7 bases not matched to a gene. CDR1 SGHAT and CDR2 FQNNGV come from the germline V gene. The DNA of the CDR3 is TGTGCCAGCAGCTTAGTACGTGGGACAGGGTTGTACTTC. It specifies CASSLVRGTGLYF.

The V and J genes are TRBV30 and TRBJ2-1; 9 bases match TRBD2. CDR1 and CDR2 (germline): GTSNPN, SVGIG (reference sequence). CDR3 size: 13 residues. Unmatched junction bases numbered 5, after V lost 4 bases and J lost 7 bases. CDR3 DNA sequence: TGTGCCTGGAACAGGCGGGAGGGGAATGAGCAGTTCTTC. Amino acids: CAWNRREGNEQFF. The entire variable domain, with the rest obtained from reference TRBV30 and TRBJ2-1, is as follows: SQTIHQWPATLVQPVGSPLSLECTVEGTSNPNLYWYRQAAGRGLQLLFYSVGIGQISSEVPQNLSASRPQDRQFILSSKKLLLSDSGFYLCAWNRREGNEQFFGPGTRLTVL.

The J gene is TRBJ2-4, the V gene TRBV7-6, with D possibly TRBD2 on 6 matching bases. Trimming left V 1 base short and J 6 bases short, with 10 bases between. Germline loops: CDR1 SGHVS, CDR2 FNYEAQ. The CDR3 totals 14 residues. CDR3 residues: CASSLGGGVNIQYF. The CDR3 DNA reads TGTGCCAGCAGCTTAGGTGGCGGGGTAAACATTCAGTACTTC.

This clone has more than one count but fewer than ten. V is TRBV9 and J is TRBJ2-5; 9 nucleotides agree with TRBD1. Germline V gene lookup returns CDR1 SGDLS and CDR2 YYNGEE. V lost 3 bases, J lost 5 bases, and 5 bases stayed unmatched. The CDR3 has 14 amino acids. The CDR3 nucleotides read TGTGCCAGCAGCGGGACAGGGGTAGGGGAGACCCAGTACTTC. This sequence encodes CASSGTGVGETQYF.

This chain uses TRBV2 with TRBJ2-7, with D unclear. From germline, CDR1 is SNHLY and CDR2 FYNNEI. The ends were cut back, 1 base at V and 0 bases at J, with 7 bases in the middle. The CDR3 loop spans 14 amino acids. CDR3 residues: CASSEGVNSYEQYF. DNA of the CDR3: TGTGCCAGCAGTGAAGGCGTGAACTCCTACGAGCAGTACTTC. Filled out from reference TRBV2 and TRBJ2-7, the complete variable domain reads EPEVTQTPSHQVTQMGQEVILRCVPISNHLYFYWYRQILGQKVEFLVSFYNNEISEKSEIFDDQFSVERPDGSNFTLKIRSTKLEDSAMYFCASSEGVNSYEQYFGPGTRLTVT.

The chain uses TRBV28 and TRBJ1-2; 7 bases line up with TRBD1. CDR1 and CDR2 (germline): MDHEN, SYDVKM. V lost 5 bases to trimming and J lost 10 bases; unmatched junction nucleotides: 10. The CDR3 length is 13 residues. The CDR3 DNA reads TGTGCCAGCAGTACCGGGACAGCCCTTTCCTACACCTTC. Its translation is CASSTGTALSYTF.

The chain has TRBV19 and TRBJ2-3; TRBD2 might be the D (5 bases). The CDR3 spans 16 residues. Trimming cost V 1 base and J 1 base, with 12 bases left between them. The germline gives CDR1 LNHDA, CDR2 SQIVND (reference sequence). This CDR3 is CASSIVVGEGTDTQYF. In DNA form, the CDR3 reads TGTGCCAGTAGTATAGTGGTGGGAGAGGGCACAGATACGCAGTATTTT.

This clone was counted a single time. The chain recombines TRBV5-1 with TRBJ2-1; the D gene is possibly TRBD2 (6 bases). This CDR3 has 15 residues. V was pared by 4 bases and J by 1 base, with 12 bases between. Germline-derived CDR1 and CDR2 are SGHRS and YFSETQ. The CDR3 loop is CASSLGGESYNEQFF. In DNA form, the CDR3 reads TGCGCCAGCAGCCTGGGGGGAGAATCCTACAATGAGCAGTTCTTC.

This rearrangement joins TRBV10-3 to TRBJ2-7, with 10 bases matching TRBD2. Unmatched junction bases numbered 17, after V lost 7 bases and J lost 2 bases. Germline V gene data show CDR1 as ENHRY and CDR2 as SYGVKD. The CDR3 spans 18 residues. CDR3 sequence reads: CAITQRRGLAINPYEQYF. The CDR3 DNA follows: TGTGCCATCACCCAACGGAGGGGACTAGCGATAAACCCCTACGAGCAGTACTTC.

This sequence joins TRBV4-1 and TRBJ1-3, with 9 nucleotides matching TRBD1. Germline CDR1 and CDR2: MGHRA and YSYEKL. With 0 bases clipped from V and 4 bases from J, the junction kept 10 bases outside the gene matches. This CDR3 is 18 amino acids long. CDR3 nucleotides: TGCGCCAGCAGCCAAGACCGTGAACAGGGGGCGCCCGGAAACACCATATATTTT. Protein: CASSQDREQGAPGNTIYF.

V is TRBV6-1 and J is TRBJ1-1, with 7 bases aligning to TRBD1. CDR1 is MNHNS, CDR2 SASEGT, per germline. The V segment lost 1 base and the J segment 5 bases; nucleotides outside the gene matches: 7. The CDR3 runs to 15 residues. This CDR3 is CASSEVTGRWTEAFF. The CDR3 DNA reads as TGTGCCAGCAGTGAAGTGACAGGGAGGTGGACTGAAGCTTTCTTT.

The V call is TRBV27, the J call TRBJ2-7, with TRBD1 matching 10 bases. V gave up 5 bases and J gave up 5 bases; unmatched junction bases: 6. Germline V gene lookup returns CDR1 MNHEY and CDR2 SMNVEV (reference sequence). The CDR3 sequence is 14 residues long. The CDR3 coding sequence is TGTGCCAGCAGTGGAGGGACAGGGGCCAACGAGCAGTACTTC. This codes for CASSGGTGANEQYF.

This clone appeared once. This sequence joins TRBV6-5 and TRBJ1-2, with D tentatively TRBD1 (5 bases). Trimming cost V 2 bases and J 6 bases, with 13 bases left between them. This CDR3 is built from 14 residues. Per the germline V gene, CDR1 is MNHEY and CDR2 is SVGAGI. CDR3 DNA: TGTGCCAGCAGTTACGGGGTGCAGGGAAATGGCTACACCTTC. This translates into CASSYGVQGNGYTF.

V gene TRBV29-1 combines with J gene TRBJ1-4; D is possibly TRBD1 (5 bases). Trimming cost V 3 bases and J 4 bases, with 12 bases left between them. This CDR3 region has 14 residues. The germline gives CDR1 SQVTM, CDR2 ANQGSEA. CDR3 in amino acids: CSVDLQGGNEKLFF. CDR3 nucleotide sequence: TGCAGCGTTGATCTGCAGGGAGGTAATGAAAAACTGTTTTTT.

This rearrangement joins TRBV27 to TRBJ2-5, with D possibly matching TRBD1 (5 bases). The CDR3 runs 14 residues. V dropped 3 bases and J dropped 4 bases, with 12 bases sitting between them. Germline CDR1 is MNHEY and CDR2 is SMNVEV (reference sequence). Written as DNA, the CDR3 is TGTGCCAGCAGTTTGTACCTCCAGGGAGAGACCCAGTACTTC. It codes for CASSLYLQGETQYF.

This clone was counted a single time. V and J are TRBV27 and TRBJ2-5, with 10 bases matching TRBD2. With V trimmed by 4 bases and J by 7 bases, 6 bases remained unmatched. Germline CDR1 and CDR2: MNHEY and SMNVEV (reference sequence). This CDR3 is built from 14 residues. This CDR3 reads CASSWTSGGGTQYF. In DNA form, the CDR3 reads TGTGCCAGCAGTTGGACTAGCGGCGGGGGGACCCAGTACTTC.

V is TRBV4-3 and J is TRBJ2-5, with 9 bases lining up with TRBD2. The CDR3 is made up of 15 amino acids. Germline CDR1 and CDR2: LGHNA and YSLEER. With V trimmed by 0 bases and J by 2 bases, 1 base remained unmatched. The DNA of the CDR3 is TGCGCCAGCAGCCAAGATCTAGCGGGACAAGAGACCCAGTACTTC. As protein: CASSQDLAGQETQYF.

This chain joins TRBV11-2 and TRBJ1-2; tentative D call: TRBD1 (6 bases). Germline CDR1 reads SGHAT; CDR2 reads FQNNGV. V was cut by 5 bases and J by 8 bases, with 18 bases left in between. The CDR3 has 14 amino acids. CDR3 nucleotide sequence: TGTGCCAGCAGCACAGACAGGAGTACGTTAGGCTACACCTTC. Translated, it gives CASSTDRSTLGYTF. Using reference TRBV11-2 and TRBJ1-2 for the parts outside the CDR3, the full variable domain is EAGVAQSPRYKIIEKRQSVAFWCNPISGHATLYWYQQILGQGPKLLIQFQNNGVVDDSQLPKDRFSAERLKGVDSTLKIQPAKLEDSAVYLCASSTDRSTLGYTFGSGTRLTVV.

The rearrangement joins TRBV6-1 to TRBJ2-1; TRBD2 might be the D (7 bases). CDR1 and CDR2 (germline): MNHNS, SASEGT. CDR3 length equals 14 residues. Trimming left V 2 bases short and J 8 bases short, with 13 bases between. DNA for the CDR3: TGTGCCAGCAGTGAATTTTGGGGGGGCTATGAGCAGTTCTTC. Translation gives CASSEFWGGYEQFF.

This chain links TRBV19 with TRBJ1-2, with D uncertain. CDR3 length: 13 amino acids. Germline loops: CDR1 LNHDA, CDR2 SQIVND (reference sequence). V gave up 9 bases and J gave up 4 bases, with 15 bases separating them. The CDR3 DNA reads as TGTGCCAGCAAATACGCAGCGGCCTATGGCTACACCTTC. Translating gives CASKYAAAYGYTF.

The CDR3 spells CASSGPGQGGYEQYF. The CDR3, as DNA: TGCGCCAGCAGCGGGCCGGGACAGGGTGGGTACGAGCAGTACTTC. The V call is TRBV5-1, the J call TRBJ2-7; 9 nucleotides agree with TRBD1. The CDR3 covers 15 residues. Trimming cost V 4 bases and J 4 bases; bases outside gene matches: 9. In germline, CDR1 is SGHRS, CDR2 YFSETQ.

V is TRBV30 and J is TRBJ1-4, with D perhaps matching TRBD1 (5 bases). The CDR3 contains 15 residues. Trimming removed 0 bases from V and 7 bases from J, with 15 bases in between. Germline V gene data show CDR1 as GTSNPN and CDR2 as SVGIG (reference sequence). The chain's CDR3 is CAWSVMAGTGEKLFF. CDR3 sequence (DNA): TGTGCCTGGAGTGTAATGGCGGGAACAGGTGAAAAACTGTTTTTT. The full variable domain, its missing parts supplied by reference TRBV30 and TRBJ1-4, is SQTIHQWPATLVQPVGSPLSLECTVEGTSNPNLYWYRQAAGRGLQLLFYSVGIGQISSEVPQNLSASRPQDRQFILSSKKLLLSDSGFYLCAWSVMAGTGEKLFFGSGTQLSVL.

The CDR3 DNA reads TGTGCCAGCAGCGTAGGATCGGGAAACACTGAAGCTTTCTTT. Translation gives CASSVGSGNTEAFF. The chain has TRBV9 and TRBJ1-1; D is unresolved. V lost 0 bases and J 2 bases, leaving 8 bases between the germline ends. Looked up from germline, CDR1 is SGDLS and CDR2 is YYNGEE. The CDR3 totals 14 residues.